The clone carrying this T cell receptor (beta chain) was recorded at least ten times. The antigen is not known. A single record per CDR3 protein comes from TCRdb applying MiXCR to the reads. The table has about 360,000 distinct CDR3 sequences, 15% to 20% seen once. This sample is part of a study of T cell repertoires in cytomegalovirus infection. At the level of the study: Through public TCR beta signatures, both CMV infection and matching HLA type were indicated. Whole-study results and caveats: Within the response measured ex vivo, HLA-C-restricted CMV-specific TCR beta clonotypes were dominant. Using cumulative public TCR beta family frequency, the authors identified those who carried CMV together with the relevant HLA.

The origin of this receptor is a human donor in good health (CMV status not recorded). Some clones in this sample may be carry-over from other donors' samples. Sequences were obtained from PBMCs.

The CDR3: CASSFGGELFF. Here the CDR3 DNA reads TGTGCCAGCAGCTTTGGTGGGGAGCTGTTTTTT. This chain links TRBV7-7 with TRBJ2-2; D gene ambiguous. Germline V gives CDR1 SSHAT, CDR2 FNYEAQ (reference sequence). This CDR3 comprises 11 residues. V lost 3 bases and J lost 8, with 4 bases in between. Full variable domain (remainder filled in from reference TRBV7-7 and TRBJ2-2): GAGVSQSPRYKVTKRGQDVTLRCDPISSHATLYWYQQALGQGPEFLTYFNYEAQPDKSGLPSDRFSAERPEGSISTLTIQRTEQRDSAMYRCASSFGGELFFGEGSRLTVL.